The next 16 T cell receptor beta chains were all read from a single sample in a study of blood T cell repertoires in COVID-19 (TCRdb year 2020). Library preparation employed the immunoSEQ multiplex PCR assay. TCRdb obtained this table from immuneACCESS and retained in-frame rearrangements with V and J assigned. These tables miss some clones; where compared with another copy, unresolved V genes account for less than half of the shortfall, and the remainder is unexplained. Recorded for this sample are 110,000 or so clones; 70% to 85% of them occurred a single time. In total, the top ten clones hold 1.8% of the sample. The sample taken for sequencing was peripheral blood. These receptors were collected from a middle-aged woman with acute or convalescent COVID-19.

This chain uses TRBV19 with TRBJ1-5, with unresolved D. Germline lookup yields CDR1 LNHDA and CDR2 SQIVND (reference sequence). V dropped 7 bases and J dropped 0 bases, with 10 bases sitting between them. This CDR3 comprises 14 residues. CDR3 sequence (DNA): TGTGCCAGTACGAGTGGTTATAGCAATCAGCCCCAGCATTTT. It is translated as CASTSGYSNQPQHF.

The table lists this clone with a few counts. V is TRBV19 and J is TRBJ2-3; 8 bases map to TRBD2. Germline V gene lookup returns CDR1 LNHDA and CDR2 SQIVND (reference sequence). V lost 3 bases, J lost 2 bases, and 4 bases stayed unmatched. The CDR3 has 15 amino acids. CDR3 amino acids: CASSIGAGATDTQYF. The CDR3 coding sequence is TGTGCCAGTAGTATTGGAGCGGGGGCCACAGATACGCAGTATTTT.

The J gene is TRBJ2-1, the V gene TRBV5-1; 13 bases align to TRBD2. The CDR3 covers 15 residues. Germline loops: CDR1 SGHRS, CDR2 YFSETQ. J lost 9 bases, V lost 4 bases, and 7 bases had no gene match. The CDR3 DNA sequence: TGCGCCAGCAGCCGAACTAGCGGGGGGGTAGGTGAGCAGTTCTTC. It codes for CASSRTSGGVGEQFF.

V and J are TRBV11-2 and TRBJ1-1, with D perhaps TRBD1 (6 bases). CDR3 length equals 15 residues. Germline V gene lookup returns CDR1 SGHAT and CDR2 FQNNGV. The V end lost 5 bases, the J end lost 0 bases, and 13 bases lay between the germline ends. The CDR3 is CASSVTGTVNTEAFF. The CDR3 DNA reads TGTGCCAGCAGCGTTACAGGGACCGTGAACACTGAAGCTTTCTTT. Drawing the rest from reference TRBV11-2 and TRBJ1-1, the complete variable domain is EAGVAQSPRYKIIEKRQSVAFWCNPISGHATLYWYQQILGQGPKLLIQFQNNGVVDDSQLPKDRFSAERLKGVDSTLKIQPAKLEDSAVYLCASSVTGTVNTEAFFGQGTRLTVV.

J is TRBJ1-2 and V is TRBV3-1 (or the pseudogene TRBV3-2); D is perhaps TRBD1 (6 bases). Trimming left V 2 bases short and J 0 bases short, with 19 bases between. Germline-derived CDR1 and CDR2 are LGHDT and YNNKEL (reference sequence). The CDR3 totals 18 residues. In nucleotides, the CDR3 is TGTGCCAGCAGCCAACTTGATTTGGGGGCCGCCGCTAACTATGGCTACACCTTC. Protein product: CASSQLDLGAAANYGYTF.

The V gene is TRBV6-2 or TRBV6-3, the J gene TRBJ2-7, with TRBD1 identical over 9 bases. Germline assignment: CDR1 MNHEY and CDR2 SVGEGT. The CDR3 has 14 amino acids. V lost 5 bases and J lost 5; bases outside the gene matches: 7. Here the CDR3 DNA reads TGTGCCAGCAGTCGCTCGACAGGGGGAAACGAGCAGTACTTC. This gives the protein CASSRSTGGNEQYF.

This clone was recorded at least ten times. The chain links TRBV29-1 to TRBJ2-5; TRBD1 matches 10 bases. The V and J ends lost 5 bases and 4 bases, in that order; junction bases with no gene match: 1. The CDR3 sequence is 12 residues long. CDR1 is SQVTM and CDR2 is ANQGSEA in the germline V gene. In DNA form, the CDR3 reads TGCAGCGTTTGGACAGGGGGAGAGACCCAGTACTTC. Translated: CSVWTGGETQYF.

The chain combines TRBV19 with TRBJ1-2; D not resolved. The germline V gene has CDR1 LNHDA and CDR2 SQIVND (reference sequence). The CDR3 loop spans 12 amino acids. The V gene lost 4 bases and the J gene lost 11 bases, with 14 bases spanning the gap. CDR3 sequence reads: CASSTPGGIYTF. CDR3 coding DNA: TGTGCCAGTAGTACCCCCGGAGGCATTTACACCTTC. The full variable domain, with the rest looked up from reference TRBV19 and TRBJ1-2, is DGGITQSPKYLFRKEGQNVTLSCEQNLNHDAMYWYRQDPGQGLRLIYYSQIVNDFQKGDIAEGYSVSREKKESFPLTVTSAQKNPTAFYLCASSTPGGIYTFGSGTRLTVV.

The rearrangement links TRBV29-1 to TRBJ2-7, with a weak D call TRBD1 (5 bases). V gave up 4 bases and J gave up 0 bases, with 13 bases separating them. CDR1 and CDR2 (germline): SQVTM, ANQGSEA. The CDR3 runs 14 residues. The CDR3 loop reads CSVVPGQGSYEQYF. Written as DNA, the CDR3 is TGCAGCGTTGTCCCTGGCCAGGGCTCCTACGAGCAGTACTTC.

The rearrangement joins TRBV19 to TRBJ2-7; 9 bases map to TRBD1. CDR3 length equals 15 residues. The germline gives CDR1 LNHDA, CDR2 SQIVND (reference sequence). V gave up 4 bases and J gave up 5 bases; unmatched junction bases: 9. The CDR3 DNA follows: TGTGCCAGTAGTAGCCCCAGGACAGGGGAAAACGAGCAGTACTTC. Encoded protein: CASSSPRTGENEQYF.

The J gene is TRBJ1-1, the V gene TRBV6-5; D gene unclear. Deletions cut 5 bases from V and 2 bases from J, with 3 bases between. Germline V gene lookup returns CDR1 MNHEY and CDR2 SVGAGI. The CDR3 consists of 11 residues. The DNA for the CDR3 is TGTGCCAGCAGTCCAAACACTGAAGCTTTCTTT. It codes for CASSPNTEAFF.

This clone was picked up many times. This chain uses TRBV27 with TRBJ2-1, with 10 bases that match TRBD1. J was trimmed by 6 bases and V by 6 bases; bases with no gene match: 11. The CDR3 runs to 16 residues. The V gene's germline CDR1 is MNHEY and CDR2 SMNVEV (reference sequence). This CDR3 reads CASSFSGTGDSNEQFF. Written as DNA, the CDR3 is TGTGCCAGCAGCTTCTCCGGGACAGGGGATTCCAATGAGCAGTTCTTC.

The chain couples TRBV5-5 to TRBJ1-3; D ambiguous. Germline values: CDR1 SGHKS, CDR2 YYEKEE (reference sequence). Between the trimmed V and J ends, which lost 4 bases and 0 bases, there was a span of 8 bases. The CDR3 spans 14 residues. The CDR3 DNA sequence: TGTGCCAGCAGCCGACTGAGCTCTGGAAACACCATATATTTT. It yields the protein CASSRLSSGNTIYF. The full variable domain, rest sourced from reference TRBV5-5 and TRBJ1-3, is DAGVTQSPTHLIKTRGQQVTLRCSPISGHKSVSWYQQVLGQGPQFIFQYYEKEERGRGNFPDRFSARQFPNYSSELNVNALLLGDSALYLCASSRLSSGNTIYFGEGSWLTVV.

The CDR3 coding sequence is TGTGCCAGCAGTGACAGCGGGGGGGCCGGGACCCAGTACTTC. Protein sequence: CASSDSGGAGTQYF. The chain employs TRBV2 and TRBJ2-5; 10 bases match TRBD2. V was pared by 3 bases and J by 7 bases, with 5 bases of the junction left unmatched. There are 14 residues in the CDR3. CDR1 and CDR2 (germline): SNHLY, FYNNEI.

The rearrangement links TRBV4-1 to TRBJ1-6; TRBD1 matches at 8 bases. CDR3 size: 18 residues. Unmatched junction bases numbered 6, after V lost 2 bases and J lost 0 bases. Germline V gives CDR1 MGHRA, CDR2 YSYEKL. The CDR3: CASSQSGQGGSYNSPLHF. CDR3 DNA: TGCGCCAGCAGCCAATCCGGACAGGGTGGCTCCTATAATTCACCCCTCCACTTT.

The chain couples TRBV12-3 or TRBV12-4 to TRBJ1-2; a possible D gene is TRBD1 (5 bases). V lost 5 bases, J lost 6 bases, and 7 bases lay in between. This CDR3 region has 11 residues. The CDR3 is CASSTGDGYTF. As DNA, the CDR3 is TGTGCCAGCAGTACGGGGGATGGCTACACCTTC.